The 2 T cell receptor beta chains in this list originate from one sample, sequenced in a study of T cells in Graves' hyperthyroidism and ophthalmopathy. Amplification yielded TCR beta CDR3 regions, with RNA transcripts as the source. First-round RT-PCR with HTBI primers amplified the TCR CDR3 region. TCRdb re-called the multiplex PCR reads through MiXCR, storing one row per CDR3 protein. Counted here are around 400,000 distinct CDR3 sequences, 25% occurring once; the ten biggest clones make up more than 60%. Sequences were obtained from blood. These receptor sequences come from a man aged 50 or older with Graves' hyperthyroidism.

This clonotype was counted at least ten times. The V and J genes are TRBV20-1 and TRBJ2-1; 14 bases are a match to TRBD2. Germline CDR1 DFQATT, CDR2 SNEGSKA (reference sequence). Trimming cost V 0 bases and J 6 bases; bases outside gene matches: 4. This CDR3 spans 16 amino acids. The CDR3 reads CSARDLGLAGVNEQFF. The CDR3 DNA is TGCAGTGCTAGAGATTTGGGACTAGCGGGAGTCAATGAGCAGTTCTTC.

The gene calls are TRBV20-1 and TRBJ2-7; D may be TRBD2 (6 bases). The CDR3 sequence is 13 residues long. Germline values: CDR1 DFQATT, CDR2 SNEGSKA (reference sequence). The V and J ends lost 3 bases and 2 bases respectively, with 11 bases between them. The CDR3 sequence: CSASGREPYEQYF. CDR3 in DNA: TGCAGTGCTAGTGGCCGGGAGCCCTACGAGCAGTACTTC.